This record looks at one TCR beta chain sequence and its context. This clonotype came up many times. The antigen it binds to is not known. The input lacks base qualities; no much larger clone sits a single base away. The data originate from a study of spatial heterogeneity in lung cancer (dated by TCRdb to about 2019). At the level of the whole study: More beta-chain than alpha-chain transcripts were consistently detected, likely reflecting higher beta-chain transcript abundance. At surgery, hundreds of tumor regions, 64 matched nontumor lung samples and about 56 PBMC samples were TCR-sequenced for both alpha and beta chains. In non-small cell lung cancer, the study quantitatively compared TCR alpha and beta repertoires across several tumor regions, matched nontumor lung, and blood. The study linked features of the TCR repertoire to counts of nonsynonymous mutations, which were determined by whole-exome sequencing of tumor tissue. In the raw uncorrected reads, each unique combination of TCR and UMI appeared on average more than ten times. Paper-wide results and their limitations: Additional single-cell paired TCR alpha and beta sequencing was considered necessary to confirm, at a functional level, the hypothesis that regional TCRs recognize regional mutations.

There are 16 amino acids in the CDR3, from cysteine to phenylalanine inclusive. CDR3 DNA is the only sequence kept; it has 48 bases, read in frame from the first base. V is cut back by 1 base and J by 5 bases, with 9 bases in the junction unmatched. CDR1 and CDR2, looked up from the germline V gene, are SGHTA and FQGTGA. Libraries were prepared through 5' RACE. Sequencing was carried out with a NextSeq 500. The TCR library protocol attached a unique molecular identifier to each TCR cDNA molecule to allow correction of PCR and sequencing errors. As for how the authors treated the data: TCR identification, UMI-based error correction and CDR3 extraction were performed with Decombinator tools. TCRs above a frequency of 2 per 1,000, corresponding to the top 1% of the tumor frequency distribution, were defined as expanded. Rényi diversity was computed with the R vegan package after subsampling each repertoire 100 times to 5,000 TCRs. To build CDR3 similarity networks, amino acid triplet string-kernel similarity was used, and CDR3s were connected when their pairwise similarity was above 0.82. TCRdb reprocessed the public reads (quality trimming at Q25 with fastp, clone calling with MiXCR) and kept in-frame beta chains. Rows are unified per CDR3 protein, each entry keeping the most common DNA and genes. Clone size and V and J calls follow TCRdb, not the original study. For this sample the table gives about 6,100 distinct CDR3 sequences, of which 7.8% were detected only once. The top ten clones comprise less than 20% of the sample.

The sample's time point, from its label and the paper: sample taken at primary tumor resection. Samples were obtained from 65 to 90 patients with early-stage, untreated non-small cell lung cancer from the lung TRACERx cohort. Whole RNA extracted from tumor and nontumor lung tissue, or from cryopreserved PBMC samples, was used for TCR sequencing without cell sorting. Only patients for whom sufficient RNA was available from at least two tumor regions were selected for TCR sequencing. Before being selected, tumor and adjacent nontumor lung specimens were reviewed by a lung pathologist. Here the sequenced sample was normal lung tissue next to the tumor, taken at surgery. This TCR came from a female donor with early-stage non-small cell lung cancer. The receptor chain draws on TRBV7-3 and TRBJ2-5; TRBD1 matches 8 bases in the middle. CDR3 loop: CASSLKVRGPRETQYF. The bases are TGTGCCAGCAGCTTAAAGGTCAGGGGGCCTAGGGAGACCCAGTACTTC. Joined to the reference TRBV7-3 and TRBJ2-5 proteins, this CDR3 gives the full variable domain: GAGVSQTPSNKVTEKGKYVELRCDPISGHTALYWYRQSLGQGPEFLIYFQGTGAADDSGLPNDRFFAVRPEGSVSTLKIQRTERGDSAVYLCASSLKVRGPRETQYFGPGTRLLVL.